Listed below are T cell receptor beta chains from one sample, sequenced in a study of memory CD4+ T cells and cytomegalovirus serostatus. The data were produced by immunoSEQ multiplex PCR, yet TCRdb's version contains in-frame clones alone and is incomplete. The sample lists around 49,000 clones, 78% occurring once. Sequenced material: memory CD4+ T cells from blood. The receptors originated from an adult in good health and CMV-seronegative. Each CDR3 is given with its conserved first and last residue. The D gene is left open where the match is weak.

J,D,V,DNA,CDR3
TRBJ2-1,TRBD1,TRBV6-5,TGTGCCAGCAGTTACGAGGGACAGACCCACAATGAGCAGTTCTTC,CASSYEGQTHNEQFF
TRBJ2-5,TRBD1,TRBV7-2,TGTGCCAGCAGCCCCGGACAGGGGATGGCCCAGTACTTC,CASSPGQGMAQYF
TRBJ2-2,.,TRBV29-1,TGCAGCGTTGACCCCGCGAACACCGGGGAGCTGTTTTTT,CSVDPANTGELFF
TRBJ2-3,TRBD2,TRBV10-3,TGTGCCATCAGTCGGACTAGCGGGAGTGCAGATACGCAGTATTTT,CAISRTSGSADTQYF
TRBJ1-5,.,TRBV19,TGTGCCAGTAGTACGGGACGGAGCAATCAGCCCCAGCATTTT,CASSTGRSNQPQHF
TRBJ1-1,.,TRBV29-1,TGCAGCGTTGAAGATGACAGGCCGAACACTGAAGCTTTCTTT,CSVEDDRPNTEAFF
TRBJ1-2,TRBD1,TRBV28,TGTGCCAGCATTAGGACAGGGCGCTATGGCTACACCTTC,CASIRTGRYGYTF
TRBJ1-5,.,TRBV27,TGTGCCAGCAGTTTCAAGAGCAATCAGCCCCAGCATTTT,CASSFKSNQPQHF
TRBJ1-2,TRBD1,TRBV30,TGTGCCTGGAGTGATGGCGCCAGGGGGACGGGGGGCTACACCTTC,CAWSDGARGTGGYTF
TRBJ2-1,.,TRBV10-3,TGTGCCAGTCGGACAATTGACAATGAGCAGTTCTTC,CASRTIDNEQFF